This is a list of T cell receptor beta chains from one sample in a study of cytomegalovirus exposure and HLA in healthy donors. Measured with immunoSEQ multiplex PCR; TCRdb has only the in-frame clones, and not every one. The repertoire holds 150,000 to 200,000 clones, with approximately 84% as singletons. The sequenced material came from PBMCs. The receptor set was obtained from a young man in good health and CMV-seronegative. CDR3s include the opening cysteine and the closing phenylalanine or tryptophan. Each record gives: clone size, J gene, V gene, D gene, CDR3 DNA, CDR3 protein. D genes are given only for firm matches. Clone sizes are given selectively: once, few, many, or a class where the clone is expanded.

once	TRBJ2-7	TRBV29-1	NA	TGCAGCGTTGGTCAGGAATTCTACGAGCAGTACTTC	CSVGQEFYEQYF
NA	TRBJ1-3	TRBV5-1	NA	TGCGCCAGCAGTTCCGGGGGGACCAGCTCTGGAAACACCATATATTTT	CASSSGGTSSGNTIYF
NA	TRBJ2-7	TRBV14	TRBD1	TGTGCCAGCAGCCAGGGACAGTCCTACGAGCAGTACTTC	CASSQGQSYEQYF
NA	TRBJ2-5	TRBV4-1	NA	TGCGCCAGCAGCCAAGTGGTCAGGTCGGAGACCCAGTACTTC	CASSQVVRSETQYF
NA	TRBJ2-5	TRBV7-2	NA	TGTGCCAGCAGCCGATCCGGGACAAAAGAGACCCAGTACTTC	CASSRSGTKETQYF
few	TRBJ2-1	TRBV9	TRBD2	TGTGCCAGCAGCGGGCTAGGGGGACTAGCGGGGGGCCAAAGCTCCTACAATGAGCAGTTCTTC	CASSGLGGLAGGQSSYNEQFF
once	TRBJ2-7	TRBV6-5	TRBD1	TGTGCCAGCAGTTCCACCGGGACAGTACACTACGAGCAGTACTTC	CASSSTGTVHYEQYF
NA	TRBJ1-5	TRBV7-9	TRBD1	TGTTCCAGCAGCTCAGGGGGGCGGGACAGATATAGCAATCAGCCCCAGCATTTT	CSSSSGGRDRYSNQPQHF
NA	TRBJ1-5	TRBV2	TRBD1	TGTGCCAGCAGACCCGGGACAGGGATAGGGCAGCCCCAGCATTTT	CASRPGTGIGQPQHF
NA	TRBJ2-3	TRBV5-1	NA	TGCGCCAGCAGCTTGGGAGGGGAGGGCACAGATACGCAGTATTTT	CASSLGGEGTDTQYF
NA	TRBJ2-1	TRBV4-2	TRBD2	TGTGCCAGCAGCCAAGATGGGCGGGAAACTAGCGGGAATGAGCAGTTCTTC	CASSQDGRETSGNEQFF
NA	TRBJ1-6	TRBV5-4	TRBD1	TGTGCCAGCAGCCTAGGGACAGGGGTATTGAATTCACCCCTCCACTTT	CASSLGTGVLNSPLHF
once	TRBJ2-3	TRBV18	TRBD1	TGTGCCAGCTCCCACATGTTTTTCCGGGACAGGGTCGTAGCAGATACGCAGTATTTT	CASSHMFFRDRVVADTQYF
few	TRBJ1-4	TRBV5-6	NA	TGTGCCAGCAGCTTGAAACAGCCAAATGAAAAACTGTTTTTT	CASSLKQPNEKLFF
NA	TRBJ2-3	TRBV9	TRBD2	TGTGCCAGCAGCTTAGGACTAGCGGGAATCATGTCAGATACGCAGTATTTT	CASSLGLAGIMSDTQYF
NA	TRBJ2-7	TRBV19	TRBD1	TGTGCCAGTAGTTCCCGGGACAGCTACGAGCAGTACTTC	CASSSRDSYEQYF
NA	TRBJ2-1	TRBV9	NA	TGTGCCAGCAGCGGAGACTACAATGAGCAGTTCTTC	CASSGDYNEQFF
NA	TRBJ2-7	TRBV5-8	NA	TGTGCCAGCAGCTTGGGGACTGATTCTTCCTACGAGCAGTACTTC	CASSLGTDSSYEQYF
NA	TRBJ2-7	TRBV28	TRBD2	TGTGCCGGCAGCGGGGTCGGGACTAGCGACTACGAGCAGTACTTC	CAGSGVGTSDYEQYF
NA	TRBJ1-5	TRBV27	TRBD1	TGTGCCAGCAGCGACAGGGGTGGCAATCAGCCCCAGCATTTT	CASSDRGGNQPQHF
NA	TRBJ1-2	TRBV6-1	TRBD1	TGTGCCGTCCCGGGACAGGGGCGTATCTATGGCTACACCTTC	CAVPGQGRIYGYTF
NA	TRBJ1-2	TRBV6-5	NA	TGTGCCAGCAGTTACAGCCCGACAGCCCACTATGGCTACACCTTC	CASSYSPTAHYGYTF
NA	TRBJ2-2	TRBV25-1	NA	TGTGCCAGCAGTGAACCAGCAGGGACCCACACCGGGGGGCTGTTTTTT	CASSEPAGTHTGGLFF
NA	TRBJ1-1	TRBV11-2	NA	TGTGCCAGCAGCTCCTCGAGGAGGGAAGCTTTCTTT	CASSSSRREAFF
few	TRBJ2-3	TRBV6-4	NA	TGTGCCAGCAGCGTAAGGGGACTCACCACGGATACGCAGTATTTT	CASSVRGLTTDTQYF
NA	TRBJ2-7	TRBV5-3	TRBD2	TGTGCCAGAAGCCCGACTTACCTAGCGGAGTACGAGCAGTACTTC	CARSPTYLAEYEQYF
few	TRBJ1-5	TRBV15	NA	TGTGCCACCAGCGGAATCCCCCAGGAAAATCAGCCCCAGCATTTT	CATSGIPQENQPQHF
NA	TRBJ2-3	TRBV29-1	NA	TGCAGCGCCTCTATTGGCACAGATACGCAGTATTTT	CSASIGTDTQYF
NA	TRBJ2-7	TRBV28	TRBD1	TGTGCCAGCAGCTTCACAGGGGTTGGGGCCTACGAGCAGTACTTC	CASSFTGVGAYEQYF
NA	TRBJ2-3	TRBV29-1	TRBD2	TGCAGTATGACTAGCGGGAAAACAGATACGCAGTATTTT	CSMTSGKTDTQYF
NA	TRBJ2-1	TRBV12-5	TRBD2	TGTGCTAGTGGTTCTAGCGGGGGGTTGAATGAGCAGTTCTTC	CASGSSGGLNEQFF
once	TRBJ2-7	TRBV4-2	NA	TGTGCCAGCAGCCAATCAGACAGGAACTCCTACGAGCAGTACTTC	CASSQSDRNSYEQYF
NA	TRBJ2-5	TRBV5-6	TRBD2	TGTGCCAGCAGCTTCCCCCGGGAGGGGGAGACCCAGTACTTC	CASSFPREGETQYF